A selection of T cell receptor beta chains follows, all from one sample in a study of blood T cell repertoires in COVID-19. Clones were read by immunoSEQ multiplex PCR, and TCRdb kept only the in-frame ones, dropping some. In the table there are hundreds of thousands of clones, more than 75% of which are singletons. The sample was PBMCs or T cells enriched from blood (not recorded which). These receptors were obtained from a woman between 50 and 59 years old who had recovered from COVID-19. Each CDR3 is given with its conserved first and last residue. D genes are given only for firm matches. For some rows the clone size is stated as once, few or many, or as a class when expanded; others skip it.

size: NA
V: TRBV18
J: TRBJ1-1
D: TRBD1
CDR3: CASSGDRGYTEAFF
DNA: TGTGCCAGCTCAGGGGACAGGGGGTACACTGAAGCTTTCTTT

size: few
V: TRBV6-1
J: TRBJ1-2
D: TRBD1
CDR3: CASSEHRGPYGYTF
DNA: TGTGCCAGCAGTGAACACAGGGGGCCCTATGGCTACACCTTC

size: NA
V: TRBV5-1
J: TRBJ2-1
D: TRBD2
CDR3: CASSLAGQTYNEQFF
DNA: TGCGCCAGCAGCTTAGCGGGGCAGACCTACAATGAGCAGTTCTTC

size: NA
V: TRBV5-1
J: TRBJ2-3
D: TRBD2
CDR3: CASKNGLAGTDTQYF
DNA: TGCGCCAGCAAAAACGGACTAGCGGGTACAGATACGCAGTATTTT

size: NA
V: TRBV5-6
J: TRBJ1-2
D: NA
CDR3: CASSFSPYGYTF
DNA: TGTGCCAGCAGCTTTAGTCCCTATGGCTACACCTTC

size: NA
V: TRBV9
J: TRBJ2-5
D: TRBD1
CDR3: CASSVTGAYLETQYF
DNA: TGTGCCAGCAGCGTGACAGGGGCGTACCTAGAGACCCAGTACTTC

size: NA
V: TRBV6-5
J: TRBJ2-1
D: TRBD1
CDR3: CASSYDRGRNEQFF
DNA: TGTGCCAGCAGTTACGACAGGGGGCGAAATGAGCAGTTCTTC

size: NA
V: TRBV5-4
J: TRBJ1-1
D: NA
CDR3: CASSPRQTLMNTEAFF
DNA: TGTGCCAGCAGCCCCAGACAGACATTAATGAACACTGAAGCTTTCTTT

size: NA
V: TRBV28
J: TRBJ1-5
D: TRBD1
CDR3: CASSPILGSRDRSNQPQHF
DNA: TGTGCCAGCAGCCCTATATTGGGTTCCCGGGACAGGAGTAATCAGCCCCAGCATTTT

size: few
V: TRBV6-2/TRBV6-3
J: TRBJ2-3
D: TRBD1
CDR3: CASSYPSGTGTDTQYF
DNA: TGTGCCAGCAGTTACCCCTCCGGGACAGGCACAGATACGCAGTATTTT

size: NA
V: TRBV18
J: TRBJ1-1
D: NA
CDR3: CASSPQMNTEAFF
DNA: TGTGCCAGCTCACCTCAAATGAACACTGAAGCTTTCTTT

size: NA
V: TRBV30
J: TRBJ1-5
D: NA
CDR3: CAWSPVGGNQPQHF
DNA: TGTGCCTGGAGCCCGGTTGGAGGCAATCAGCCCCAGCATTTT

size: NA
V: TRBV7-2
J: TRBJ2-7
D: TRBD1
CDR3: CASSVAGTGPYEQYF
DNA: TGTGCCAGCAGCGTAGCCGGGACAGGGCCGTACGAGCAGTACTTC

size: once
V: TRBV7-2
J: TRBJ2-5
D: TRBD1
CDR3: CASSLYRGRETQYF
DNA: TGTGCCAGCAGCTTATACAGGGGCAGGGAGACCCAGTACTTC

size: NA
V: TRBV28
J: TRBJ1-6
D: TRBD1
CDR3: CASSSPGQGNSPLHF
DNA: TGTGCCAGCAGTTCACCGGGACAGGGAAATTCACCCCTCCACTTT

size: NA
V: TRBV7-9
J: TRBJ2-5
D: NA
CDR3: CASSLAGVGQETQYF
DNA: TGTGCCAGCAGCTTAGCGGGAGTGGGGCAAGAGACCCAGTACTTC

size: NA
V: TRBV4-3
J: TRBJ1-6
D: TRBD1
CDR3: CASSSGTAVSSYNSPLHF
DNA: TGCGCCAGCAGCTCGGGGACAGCAGTGAGCTCCTATAATTCACCCCTCCACTTT

size: once
V: TRBV5-8
J: TRBJ2-1
D: TRBD2
CDR3: CASSLFQGLAGGISYNEQFF
DNA: TGTGCCAGCAGCTTGTTTCAGGGACTAGCGGGAGGAATCTCCTACAATGAGCAGTTCTTC

size: NA
V: TRBV13
J: TRBJ2-1
D: TRBD2
CDR3: CASSLPRFAGGPEQFF
DNA: TGTGCCAGCAGCTTACCGCGGTTTGCGGGGGGGCCTGAGCAGTTCTTC

size: NA
V: TRBV5-4
J: TRBJ2-2
D: TRBD2
CDR3: CASSLGLAGPTGELFF
DNA: TGTGCCAGCAGCTTGGGACTAGCGGGTCCCACCGGGGAGCTGTTTTTT

size: NA
V: TRBV2
J: TRBJ2-7
D: TRBD1
CDR3: CATRTGHYEQYF
DNA: TGTGCCACAAGGACAGGGCACTACGAGCAGTACTTC

size: NA
V: TRBV12-3/TRBV12-4
J: TRBJ2-5
D: NA
CDR3: CASSLIRGETQYF
DNA: TGTGCCAGCAGTTTGATACGAGGGGAGACCCAGTACTTC

size: NA
V: TRBV14
J: TRBJ2-5
D: TRBD1
CDR3: CASSLDRGQIQETQYF
DNA: TGTGCCAGCAGCTTGGACAGGGGACAGATCCAAGAGACCCAGTACTTC

size: NA
V: TRBV3-1/TRBV3-2
J: TRBJ2-3
D: NA
CDR3: CASSRLGGVRDTQYF
DNA: TGTGCCAGCAGCCGCTTGGGCGGGGTCAGGGATACGCAGTATTTT

size: NA
V: TRBV7-2
J: TRBJ1-2
D: TRBD1
CDR3: CASSFDRDRVNYGYTF
DNA: TGTGCCAGCAGCTTTGACAGGGATCGGGTGAACTATGGCTACACCTTC

size: NA
V: TRBV5-8
J: TRBJ2-1
D: TRBD1
CDR3: CASSAGQGIYNEQFF
DNA: TGTGCCAGCAGCGCGGGACAGGGGATCTACAATGAGCAGTTCTTC

size: NA
V: TRBV6-2/TRBV6-3
J: TRBJ2-4
D: NA
CDR3: CASSYSGGTTNIQYF
DNA: TGTGCCAGCAGTTACTCCGGCGGGACCACAAACATTCAGTACTTC

size: NA
V: TRBV12-5
J: TRBJ1-3
D: NA
CDR3: CASGLVQDYSGNTIYF
DNA: TGTGCTAGTGGTTTGGTACAAGACTACTCTGGAAACACCATATATTTT

size: NA
V: TRBV7-2
J: TRBJ2-3
D: TRBD2
CDR3: CASRVRGASGREGTDTQYF
DNA: TGTGCCAGCAGAGTCCGCGGGGCTAGCGGGAGAGAAGGGACAGATACGCAGTATTTT

size: NA
V: TRBV2
J: TRBJ1-1
D: TRBD1
CDR3: CASRRQGASTEAFF
DNA: TGTGCCAGCAGGAGACAGGGGGCGTCCACTGAAGCTTTCTTT

size: NA
V: TRBV19
J: TRBJ2-2
D: TRBD1
CDR3: CASSPLRTGTATGELFF
DNA: TGTGCCAGTAGTCCCCTTCGGACAGGAACAGCTACCGGGGAGCTGTTTTTT

size: once
V: TRBV15
J: TRBJ1-1
D: NA
CDR3: CATSRPVKTGTSEAFF
DNA: TGTGCCACCAGCAGACCTGTGAAGACAGGTACCTCTGAAGCTTTCTTT

size: NA
V: TRBV19
J: TRBJ1-2
D: NA
CDR3: CASTTRGYGYTF
DNA: TGTGCCAGTACCACCCGGGGGTATGGCTACACCTTC

size: many
V: TRBV19
J: TRBJ1-1
D: NA
CDR3: CASSIDRAAEAFF
DNA: TGTGCCAGTAGTATAGACAGGGCCGCTGAAGCTTTCTTT

size: once
V: TRBV19
J: TRBJ1-5
D: NA
CDR3: CASRREGSNQPQHF
DNA: TGTGCCAGTAGGAGGGAGGGAAGCAATCAGCCCCAGCATTTT

size: NA
V: TRBV6-1
J: TRBJ1-2
D: NA
CDR3: CASSYGASNYGYTF
DNA: TGTGCCAGCTCCTATGGGGCTTCTAACTATGGCTACACCTTC

size: NA
V: TRBV7-6
J: TRBJ2-1
D: TRBD2
CDR3: CASSPLLAGAGGVQFF
DNA: TGTGCCAGCAGCCCACTCCTAGCGGGGGCCGGGGGAGTGCAGTTCTTC

size: NA
V: TRBV27
J: TRBJ2-3
D: NA
CDR3: CASKPLRNPAEDTQYF
DNA: TGTGCCAGCAAACCCTTGCGGAACCCGGCGGAAGATACGCAGTATTTT

size: few
V: TRBV6-2/TRBV6-3
J: TRBJ2-7
D: TRBD2
CDR3: CASSYLLGLAGGRSYEQYF
DNA: TGTGCCAGCAGTTACTTATTGGGACTAGCGGGAGGAAGATCCTACGAGCAGTACTTC

size: once
V: TRBV28
J: TRBJ1-2
D: NA
CDR3: CASYGGVDGYGYTF
DNA: TGTGCCAGCTATGGAGGGGTGGATGGTTATGGCTACACCTTC

size: once
V: TRBV3-1/TRBV3-2
J: TRBJ1-6
D: NA
CDR3: CASSQGDRLAPLHF
DNA: TGTGCCAGCAGCCAAGGAGACAGGTTGGCACCCCTCCACTTT

size: NA
V: TRBV4-3
J: TRBJ2-7
D: TRBD2
CDR3: CASSQDFLAGGSYEQYF
DNA: TGCGCCAGCAGCCAAGATTTCCTAGCGGGAGGCTCCTACGAGCAGTACTTC

size: once
V: TRBV6-2/TRBV6-3
J: TRBJ1-2
D: TRBD1
CDR3: CASSYSGQDYGYTF
DNA: TGTGCCAGCAGTTACTCGGGACAGGACTATGGCTACACCTTC

size: NA
V: TRBV3-1/TRBV3-2
J: TRBJ1-2
D: NA
CDR3: CASSGRVRYGYTF
DNA: TGTGCCAGCAGCGGCAGGGTTCGGTATGGCTACACCTTC

size: NA
V: TRBV5-1
J: TRBJ2-4
D: TRBD1
CDR3: CASSPTTGVAKNIQYF
DNA: TGCGCCAGCAGCCCCACCACAGGGGTCGCCAAAAACATTCAGTACTTC

size: NA
V: TRBV6-2/TRBV6-3
J: TRBJ2-2
D: TRBD1
CDR3: CASSDRVRTGELFF
DNA: TGTGCCAGCAGTGACAGGGTGAGAACCGGGGAGCTGTTTTTT

size: NA
V: TRBV30
J: TRBJ2-7
D: NA
CDR3: CAWSSWTHTYEQYF
DNA: TGTGCCTGGAGTTCCTGGACTCATACCTACGAGCAGTACTTC

size: NA
V: TRBV12-3/TRBV12-4
J: TRBJ1-2
D: NA
CDR3: CASSWTASLGYTF
DNA: TGTGCCAGCAGTTGGACAGCCTCTTTGGGCTACACCTTC

size: NA
V: TRBV13
J: TRBJ2-7
D: TRBD2
CDR3: CASSFLGLAGGGFPGDREQYF
DNA: TGTGCCAGCAGCTTCCTTGGACTAGCGGGGGGTGGTTTTCCCGGAGATCGGGAGCAGTACTTC

size: NA
V: TRBV7-2
J: TRBJ2-7
D: NA
CDR3: CASSLGLAESYEQYF
DNA: TGTGCCAGCAGCTTAGGTCTAGCTGAGTCCTACGAGCAGTACTTC

size: NA
V: TRBV2
J: TRBJ1-3
D: NA
CDR3: CASSETTDTIYF
DNA: TGTGCCAGCAGTGAAACTACGGACACCATATATTTT

size: NA
V: TRBV5-5
J: TRBJ1-5
D: NA
CDR3: CASSLEQGGQPQHF
DNA: TGTGCCAGCAGCTTGGAACAAGGAGGTCAGCCCCAGCATTTT

size: many
V: TRBV27
J: TRBJ2-1
D: NA
CDR3: CASSLLALSSYNEQFF
DNA: TGTGCCAGCAGTTTGCTAGCTCTTAGCTCCTACAATGAGCAGTTCTTC

size: once
V: TRBV19
J: TRBJ2-3
D: TRBD1
CDR3: CASSPLRQGGTDTQYF
DNA: TGTGCCAGTAGCCCCCTTCGACAGGGTGGCACAGATACGCAGTATTTT

size: NA
V: TRBV19
J: TRBJ1-4
D: NA
CDR3: CASSSNYGIYGEKLFF
DNA: TGTGCCAGTAGTTCCAACTACGGGATTTATGGGGAAAAACTGTTTTTT

size: NA
V: TRBV30
J: TRBJ2-7
D: NA
CDR3: CAWGGTFWSYEQYF
DNA: TGTGCCTGGGGAGGGACTTTCTGGTCCTACGAGCAGTACTTC

size: NA
V: TRBV19
J: TRBJ2-1
D: NA
CDR3: CASSIDLTRANPYNEQFF
DNA: TGTGCCAGTAGTATAGATCTAACTAGAGCAAATCCATACAATGAGCAGTTCTTC

size: NA
V: TRBV7-2
J: TRBJ2-5
D: TRBD1
CDR3: CASSYRTGGETQYF
DNA: TGTGCCAGCAGCTACCGGACAGGGGGGGAGACCCAGTACTTC

size: NA
V: TRBV30
J: TRBJ1-6
D: NA
CDR3: CAWSVRESSYNSPLHF
DNA: TGTGCCTGGAGCGTTAGGGAGAGCTCCTATAATTCACCCCTCCACTTT

size: NA
V: TRBV7-6
J: TRBJ1-2
D: TRBD1
CDR3: CASSRTGSSGYTF
DNA: TGTGCCAGCAGCCGGACAGGGTCTAGTGGCTACACCTTC